This TCR beta chain was documented in a study of blood T cell repertoires in COVID-19. Study overall: Sources were T cells, B-cell-depleted T cells, or PBMCs; the material itself was cDNA or gDNA.

Individuals aged roughly 18 to 95 years were recruited from roughly 22 US areas. The V end was cut by 2 bases, the J end by 0 bases, with 13 bases between. Per germline, CDR1 SGHVS and CDR2 FQNEAQ. This CDR3 contains 16 residues. Study processing details: Cell counts per sample came from amplifying reference gene primers. TCRdb's copy holds only in-frame clones and misses some; the assay was immunoSEQ multiplex PCR. V, J and clone size are those of that table, while D and trimming were read from the DNA. The sample lists fewer than 350,000 clones; around 85% were seen once. The sample comprised PBMCs or T cells enriched from blood (not recorded which). The J gene is TRBJ1-1, the V gene TRBV7-8; the D gene is possibly TRBD1 (5 bases). The TCR originated in a woman in her forties or fifties who had recovered from COVID-19. In nucleotides, the CDR3 is TGTGCCAGCAGCTTACCCCTGGCAGGGTTGAACACTGAAGCTTTCTTT. Translating gives CASSLPLAGLNTEAFF.